The rows below give T cell receptor beta chains drawn from one sample of a study of blood T cell repertoires in COVID-19. Assay used: immunoSEQ multiplex PCR; TCRdb lists only in-frame clones, some missing. The table has 250,000 to 300,000 clones, 82% seen once; the top ten hold around 5%. Sequencing input: PBMCs or T cells enriched from blood (not recorded which). All receptors come from a man aged 40-49 years who had been exposed to COVID-19. CDR3s include the opening cysteine and the closing phenylalanine or tryptophan. A D gene is named only where the DNA matches it firmly.

TRBJ2-3 TRBV11-1 TRBD2 CASSLETSGPTDTQYF TGTGCCAGCAGCTTGGAGACTAGCGGGCCCACAGATACGCAGTATTTT
TRBJ2-2 TRBV30 TRBD2 CAWSVRLAGFLNTGELFF TGTGCCTGGAGTGTACGACTAGCGGGGTTCTTGAACACCGGGGAGCTGTTTTTT
TRBJ1-5 TRBV4-1 - CASRPYRDSNQPQHF TGCGCCAGCAGACCATACAGGGATAGCAATCAGCCCCAGCATTTT
TRBJ2-1 TRBV5-1 - CASSERSGERSYNEQFF TGCGCCAGCAGCGAACGCTCCGGTGAGCGAAGCTACAATGAGCAGTTCTTC
TRBJ2-3 TRBV9 TRBD2 CASSLSSGSTDTQYF TGTGCCAGCAGTCTGAGTAGCGGGAGCACAGATACGCAGTATTTT
TRBJ1-5 TRBV19 TRBD1 CASSIWDRLNQPQHF TGTGCCAGTAGTATATGGGACAGGCTCAATCAGCCCCAGCATTTT
TRBJ2-1 TRBV27 - CASSLSSAQYGEQFF TGTGCCAGCAGTTTATCTAGCGCCCAATATGGGGAGCAGTTCTTC
TRBJ2-7 TRBV4-1 TRBD1 CASSGRWSGQGSHEQYF TGCGCCAGCAGCGGGAGGTGGTCGGGACAGGGGAGTCACGAGCAGTACTTC
TRBJ1-1 TRBV5-1 - CATRRGSQMNTEAFF TGCGCCACCCGGCGGGGGAGTCAAATGAACACTGAAGCTTTCTTT
TRBJ2-7 TRBV5-1 TRBD1 CASSGEGQGLDEQYF TGCGCCAGCAGCGGGGAGGGACAGGGGTTAGACGAGCAGTACTTC
TRBJ2-1 TRBV19 - CASSIGTASNNEQFF TGTGCCAGTAGTATAGGCACTGCCTCCAACAATGAGCAGTTCTTC
TRBJ2-2 TRBV30 - CACPKTGTRHTGELFF TGTGCCTGCCCAAAAACCGGGACTCGACACACCGGGGAGCTGTTTTTT
TRBJ2-5 TRBV19 - CASSIANRVEDQYF TGTGCCAGTAGTATAGCTAACAGGGTGGAGGACCAGTACTTC
TRBJ2-1 TRBV27 TRBD2 CASRAPSGEQFF TGTGCCAGCAGGGCCCCTAGCGGCGAACAGTTCTTC
TRBJ2-7 TRBV6-5 - CASTQGGEQYF TGTGCCAGCACCCAAGGGGGCGAGCAGTACTTC
TRBJ1-1 TRBV7-8 TRBD1 CASSFRTGVNTEAFF TGTGCCAGCAGCTTCCGGACAGGAGTGAACACTGAAGCTTTCTTT
TRBJ2-7 TRBV6-5 TRBD2 CASSLSSGIGRQYF TGTGCCAGCAGTTTGAGTAGCGGGATTGGTCGGCAGTACTTC
TRBJ1-4 TRBV3-1/TRBV3-2 TRBD1 CASSQDRGTGVGEKLFF TGTGCCAGCAGCCAAGATCGGGGGACAGGGGTGGGCGAAAAACTGTTTTTT
TRBJ1-6 TRBV30 - CAWSKDTTNSPLHF TGTGCCTGGAGTAAGGACACTACTAATTCACCCCTCCACTTT
TRBJ1-4 TRBV10-1 TRBD1 CASVTGGGTNEKLFF TGCGCCAGCGTCACAGGGGGCGGGACTAATGAAAAACTGTTTTTT
TRBJ2-7 TRBV20-1 - CSVHGSYEQYF TGCAGTGTTCACGGGAGCTACGAGCAGTACTTC
TRBJ1-2 TRBV9 - CASSVRGIGPYGYTF TGTGCCAGCAGCGTTCGGGGAATCGGCCCCTATGGCTACACCTTC
TRBJ2-7 TRBV7-8 TRBD1 CASSLGQGADEQYF TGTGCCAGCAGCTTAGGGCAGGGGGCGGACGAGCAGTACTTC